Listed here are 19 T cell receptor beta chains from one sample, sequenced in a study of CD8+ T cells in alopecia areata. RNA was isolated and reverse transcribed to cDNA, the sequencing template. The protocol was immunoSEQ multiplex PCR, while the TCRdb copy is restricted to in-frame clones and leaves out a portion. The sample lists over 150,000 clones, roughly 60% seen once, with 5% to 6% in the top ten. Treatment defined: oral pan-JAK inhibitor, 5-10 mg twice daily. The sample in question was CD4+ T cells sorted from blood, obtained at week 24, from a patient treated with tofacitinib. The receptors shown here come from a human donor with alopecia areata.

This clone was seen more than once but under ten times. CDR3 sequence: CASSTQGTSGLEQYF. In nucleotides, the CDR3 is TGTGCCAGCAGCACGCAGGGTACGTCCGGGCTTGAGCAGTACTTC. The rearrangement links TRBV7-2 to TRBJ2-7; D is perhaps TRBD1 (5 bases). V was trimmed by 5 bases and J by 7 bases, leaving 21 bases between them. The CDR3 consists of 15 residues. Germline V lookup: CDR1 SGHTA, CDR2 FQGNSA.

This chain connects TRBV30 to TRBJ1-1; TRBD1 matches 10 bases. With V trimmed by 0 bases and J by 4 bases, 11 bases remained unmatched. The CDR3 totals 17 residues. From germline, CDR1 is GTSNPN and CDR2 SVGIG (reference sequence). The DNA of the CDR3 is TGTGCCTGGAGTGTTGACAGGGGGCCCGCCGGACTCACTGAAGCTTTCTTT. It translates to CAWSVDRGPAGLTEAFF.

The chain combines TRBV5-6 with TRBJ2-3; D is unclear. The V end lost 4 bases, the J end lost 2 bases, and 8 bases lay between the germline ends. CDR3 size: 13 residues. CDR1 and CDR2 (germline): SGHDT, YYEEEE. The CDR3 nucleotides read TGTGCCAGCAGCCGCGTATACACAGATACGCAGTATTTT. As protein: CASSRVYTDTQYF.

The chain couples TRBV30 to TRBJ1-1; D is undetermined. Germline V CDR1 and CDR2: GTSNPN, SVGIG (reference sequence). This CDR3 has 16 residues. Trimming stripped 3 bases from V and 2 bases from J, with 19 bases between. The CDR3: CAWSTEGRRDNTEAFF. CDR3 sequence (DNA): TGTGCCTGGAGCACGGAAGGGCGGAGGGATAACACTGAAGCTTTCTTT.

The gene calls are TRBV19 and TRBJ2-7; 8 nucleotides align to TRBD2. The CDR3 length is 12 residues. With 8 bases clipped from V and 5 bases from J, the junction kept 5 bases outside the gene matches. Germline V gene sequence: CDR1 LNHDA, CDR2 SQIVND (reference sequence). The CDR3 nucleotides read TGTGCCAGTTCTCGGGAGGGCAACGAGCAGTACTTC. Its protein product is CASSREGNEQYF.

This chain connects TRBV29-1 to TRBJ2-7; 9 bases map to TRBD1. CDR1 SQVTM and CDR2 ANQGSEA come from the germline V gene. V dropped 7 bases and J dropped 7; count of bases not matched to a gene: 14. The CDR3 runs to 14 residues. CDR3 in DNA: TGCAGCGCCTCAAGTGGGACAGGGCTTGGGGAGCAGTACTTC. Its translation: CSASSGTGLGEQYF.

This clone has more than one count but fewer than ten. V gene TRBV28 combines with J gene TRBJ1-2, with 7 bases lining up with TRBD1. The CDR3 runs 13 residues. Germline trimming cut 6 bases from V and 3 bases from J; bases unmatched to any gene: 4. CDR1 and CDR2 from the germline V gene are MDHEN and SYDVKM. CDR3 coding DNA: TGTGCCAGCAGATCCGGACAGGACTATGGCTACACCTTC. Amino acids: CASRSGQDYGYTF.

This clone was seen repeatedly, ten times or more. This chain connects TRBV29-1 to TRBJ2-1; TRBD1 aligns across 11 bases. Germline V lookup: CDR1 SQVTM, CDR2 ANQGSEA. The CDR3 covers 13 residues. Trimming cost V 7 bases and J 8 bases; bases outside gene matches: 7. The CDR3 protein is CSADRGPSDEQFF. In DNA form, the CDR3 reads TGCAGCGCGGACAGGGGGCCGAGTGATGAGCAGTTCTTC.

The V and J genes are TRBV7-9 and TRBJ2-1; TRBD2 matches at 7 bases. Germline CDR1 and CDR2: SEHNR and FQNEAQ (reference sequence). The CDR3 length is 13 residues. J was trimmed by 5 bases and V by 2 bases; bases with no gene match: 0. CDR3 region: CASSLLADNEQFF. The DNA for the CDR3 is TGTGCCAGCAGCTTACTAGCGGACAATGAGCAGTTCTTC.

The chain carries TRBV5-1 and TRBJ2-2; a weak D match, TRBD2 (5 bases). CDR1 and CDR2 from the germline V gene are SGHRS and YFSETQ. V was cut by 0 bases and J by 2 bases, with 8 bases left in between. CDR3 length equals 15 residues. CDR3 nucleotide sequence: TGCGCCAGCAGCTTGGTGGCTAGCAACACCGGGGAGCTGTTTTTT. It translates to CASSLVASNTGELFF.

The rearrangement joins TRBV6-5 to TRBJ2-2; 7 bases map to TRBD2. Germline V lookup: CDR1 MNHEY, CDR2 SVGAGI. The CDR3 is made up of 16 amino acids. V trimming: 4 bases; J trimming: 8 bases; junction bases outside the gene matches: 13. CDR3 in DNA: TGTGCCAGCAGTTGGGCCAGCGGGGCGTCATCTGGGGAGCTGTTTTTT. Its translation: CASSWASGASSGELFF.

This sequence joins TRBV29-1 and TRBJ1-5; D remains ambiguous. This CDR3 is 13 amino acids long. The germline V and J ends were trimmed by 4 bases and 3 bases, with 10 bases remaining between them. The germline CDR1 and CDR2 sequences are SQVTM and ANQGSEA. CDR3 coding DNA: TGCAGCGTTGCCTCCAACGACAATCAGCCCCAGCATTTT. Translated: CSVASNDNQPQHF.

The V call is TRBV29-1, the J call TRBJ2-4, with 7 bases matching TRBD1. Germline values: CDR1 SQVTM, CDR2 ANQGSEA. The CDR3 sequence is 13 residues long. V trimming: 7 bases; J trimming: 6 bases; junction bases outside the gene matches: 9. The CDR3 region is CSAADRERNIQYF. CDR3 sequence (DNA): TGCAGCGCCGCTGACAGGGAAAGAAACATTCAGTACTTC.

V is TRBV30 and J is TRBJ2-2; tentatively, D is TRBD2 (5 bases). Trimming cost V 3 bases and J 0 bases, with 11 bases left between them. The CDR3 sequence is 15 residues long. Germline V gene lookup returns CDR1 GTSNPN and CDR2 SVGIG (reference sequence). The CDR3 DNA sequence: TGTGCCTGGAGCCTTAGCGTGACGAACACCGGGGAGCTGTTTTTT. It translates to CAWSLSVTNTGELFF.

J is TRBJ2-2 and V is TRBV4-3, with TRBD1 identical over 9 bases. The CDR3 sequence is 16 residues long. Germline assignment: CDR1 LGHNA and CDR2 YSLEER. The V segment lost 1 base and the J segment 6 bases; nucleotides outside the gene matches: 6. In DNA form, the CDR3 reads TGCGCCAGCAGCCAAGGAGGGGACAGGGCCTCCGGGGAGCTGTTTTTT. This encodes CASSQGGDRASGELFF.

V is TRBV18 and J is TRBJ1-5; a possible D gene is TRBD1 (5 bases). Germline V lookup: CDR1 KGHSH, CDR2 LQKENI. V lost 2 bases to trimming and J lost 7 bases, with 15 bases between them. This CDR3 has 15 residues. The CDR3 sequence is CASSPDQGGNQPQHF. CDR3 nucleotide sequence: TGTGCCAGCTCACCAGATCAGGGAGGTAACCAGCCCCAGCATTTT.

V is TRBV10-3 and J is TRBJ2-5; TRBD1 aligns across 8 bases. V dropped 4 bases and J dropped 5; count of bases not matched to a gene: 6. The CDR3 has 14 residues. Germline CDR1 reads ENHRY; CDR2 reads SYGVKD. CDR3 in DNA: TGTGCCATCAGTGTTGACAGGGGCGGGGAGACCCAGTACTTC. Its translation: CAISVDRGGETQYF.

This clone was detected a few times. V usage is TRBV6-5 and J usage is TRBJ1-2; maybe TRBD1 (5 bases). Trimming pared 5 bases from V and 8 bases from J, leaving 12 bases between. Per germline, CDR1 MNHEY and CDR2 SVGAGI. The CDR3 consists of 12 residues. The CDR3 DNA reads TGTGCCAGCAGTAAGACCGAGGGGGGCTACACCTTC. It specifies CASSKTEGGYTF.

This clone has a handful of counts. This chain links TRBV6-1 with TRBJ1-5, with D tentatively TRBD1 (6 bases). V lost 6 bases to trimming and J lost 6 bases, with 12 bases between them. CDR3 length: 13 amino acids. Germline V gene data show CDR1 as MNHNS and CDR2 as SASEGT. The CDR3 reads CASSGGLGQPQHF. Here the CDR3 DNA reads TGTGCCAGCAGCGGGGGGCTCGGTCAGCCCCAGCATTTT.